This T cell receptor beta chain was retrieved from a study of T cell responses to AZD1222 COVID-19 vaccine. Whole-study findings and limits: Repertoires in all cases were sampled only once the peak T cell response had passed.

Comment on this clone: The antigen is undetermined.

There are 13 residues in the CDR3. The germline CDR1 and CDR2 sequences are SNHLY and FYNNEI. V lost 6 bases, J lost 8 bases, and 5 bases stayed unmatched. The table came from immunoSEQ multiplex PCR; TCRdb's copy has only in-frame clones and leaves some out. The sample carries roughly 200,000 clones, approximately 93% recorded once. This specimen was peripheral blood, taken 28 days after the second AZD1222 dose. The TCR comes from an adult who received the AZD1222 COVID-19 vaccine. The chain combines TRBV2 with TRBJ1-4, with 8 bases fitting TRBD1. CDR3 coding DNA: TGTGCCAGCAGGACAGGGGAGGGAGAAAAACTGTTTTTT. It yields the protein CASRTGEGEKLFF.